These 5 T cell receptor beta chains came from one sample sequenced in a study of shared clonotypes between healthy human individuals. TCRdb's copy holds only in-frame clones and misses some; the assay was immunoSEQ multiplex PCR. The sample yields more than 1,200,000 clones, approximately 98.5% seen once. The material sequenced was naive CD4+ T cells sorted from blood. Regarding subset: CD45RA+ positively selected. The receptor source for this set is a young man in good health.

The V and J genes are TRBV7-2 and TRBJ2-3; no clear D gene. Trimming stripped 3 bases from V and 4 bases from J, with 8 bases between. CDR1 and CDR2 (germline): SGHTA, FQGNSA. The CDR3 is made up of 13 amino acids. This chain's CDR3 is CASSFFGADTQYF. The DNA of the CDR3 is TGTGCCAGCAGCTTCTTTGGGGCAGATACGCAGTATTTT.

This chain links TRBV7-2 with TRBJ1-3; no reliable D call. The CDR3 sequence is 15 residues long. CDR1 SGHTA and CDR2 FQGNSA come from the germline V gene. V was pared by 6 bases and J by 4 bases, with 16 bases between. In DNA form, the CDR3 reads TGTGCCAGCAGTTCTCCGCCGGGAGCGGGAAACACCATATATTTT. This codes for CASSSPPGAGNTIYF.

V and J are TRBV7-9 and TRBJ2-5; D is uncertain. CDR3 size: 13 residues. Germline-derived CDR1 and CDR2 are SEHNR and FQNEAQ (reference sequence). V gave up 1 base and J gave up 5 bases, with 8 bases separating them. The CDR3 loop is CASSLVARETQYF. The CDR3 coding sequence is TGTGCCAGCAGCTTAGTGGCTCGGGAGACCCAGTACTTC.

The chain recombines TRBV28 with TRBJ1-5; no clear D gene. Trimming cost V 5 bases and J 8 bases, with 19 bases left between them. CDR3 length equals 15 residues. CDR1 is MDHEN and CDR2 is SYDVKM in the germline V gene. DNA for the CDR3: TGTGCCAGCAGTCCCCTGAAAGGCCTTGAGGAGCCCCAGCATTTT. Amino acid sequence: CASSPLKGLEEPQHF.

This chain's CDR3 is CASSSGTGFYNEQFF. As DNA, the CDR3 is TGTGCCAGCAGCTCCGGGACAGGCTTTTACAATGAGCAGTTCTTC. This chain uses TRBV9 with TRBJ2-1, with TRBD1 identical over 8 bases. The V and J ends lost 4 bases and 4 bases, in that order; junction bases with no gene match: 7. The CDR3 has 15 residues. CDR1 is SGDLS and CDR2 is YYNGEE in the germline V gene. Complete variable domain (other parts from reference TRBV9 and TRBJ2-1): DSGVTQTPKHLITATGQRVTLRCSPRSGDLSVYWYQQSLDQGLQFLIQYYNGEERAKGNILERFSAQQFPDLHSELNLSSLELGDSALYFCASSSGTGFYNEQFFGPGTRLTVL.